This is a list of T cell receptor beta chains from one sample in a study of blood T cell repertoires in COVID-19. Repertoires were generated with immunoSEQ multiplex PCR, while TCRdb's copy carries only in-frame clones and drops some. The sample lists 180,000 or so clones, more than 75% occurring once. The sequencing input was peripheral blood. The receptors derive from a woman aged 65 to 85 with acute or convalescent COVID-19. Both conserved end residues are part of each CDR3. The order of the fields is V gene, clone size, D gene, J gene, CDR3 DNA, CDR3 protein. The D gene is left open where the match is weak. The size entry is marked missing in some rows and otherwise reads once, few, many or a size class.

>TRBV18|NA|NA|TRBJ2-1
TGTGCCAGCTCACCCTCGGGGTCGAAAAACAATGAGCAGTTCTTC
CASSPSGSKNNEQFF
>TRBV4-1|NA|TRBD1|TRBJ2-2
TGCGCCAGCAGCCAATCACGGACAGGGAACACTAACACCGGGGAGCTGTTTTTT
CASSQSRTGNTNTGELFF
>TRBV3-1/TRBV3-2|NA|NA|TRBJ2-2
TGTGCCAGCAGCCCTGGGGGGTCCGGGGAGCTGTTTTTT
CASSPGGSGELFF
>TRBV7-9|NA|TRBD1|TRBJ2-7
TGTGCCAGCAGCTTAGCGGACAGGGAGTACTTC
CASSLADREYF
>TRBV9|NA|TRBD2|TRBJ2-3
TGTGCCAGCAGCGTAGGCCCCCGGACTAGCGGGGGTACGCAGTATTTT
CASSVGPRTSGGTQYF
>TRBV5-1|NA|NA|TRBJ2-5
TGCGCCAGCAGCTTGGCCAATTCAGGGCCCGGGGAGACCCAGTACTTC
CASSLANSGPGETQYF
>TRBV20-1|NA|TRBD1|TRBJ1-1
TGCAGTGCCCCACCCCGACAGGGTGCTTTCTTT
CSAPPRQGAFF
>TRBV7-8|NA|NA|TRBJ2-6
TGTGCCAGCAGCTTAAATTGGGTCAGGCGCTCTGGGGCCAACGTCCTGACTTTC
CASSLNWVRRSGANVLTF
>TRBV7-7|once|NA|TRBJ2-1
TGTGCTAGCAGCCTGGGGGGATCCTACAATGAGCAGTTCTTC
CASSLGGSYNEQFF
>TRBV2|NA|TRBD1|TRBJ2-3
TGTGCCAGCAGTAAAGGACAGGGGGGGACAGATACGCAGTATTTT
CASSKGQGGTDTQYF
>TRBV27|NA|NA|TRBJ1-2
TGTGCCAGCAGTGGCAGGCAGTCCGGGGACTATGGCTACACCTTC
CASSGRQSGDYGYTF
>TRBV11-2|NA|TRBD1|TRBJ1-4
TGTGCCAGCAGCCACCGGACAGGGAATGAAAAACTGTTTTTT
CASSHRTGNEKLFF
>TRBV6-6|NA|TRBD1|TRBJ2-1
TGTGCCAGCAGGGTCGCCGGGACAGGGCTCAATGAGCAGTTCTTC
CASRVAGTGLNEQFF
>TRBV19|NA|NA|TRBJ1-2
TGTGCCAGTATGACCGCCAGGGGAAACTATGGCTACACCTTC
CASMTARGNYGYTF
>TRBV7-2|NA|NA|TRBJ2-5
TGTGCCAGCAGCTTAGCCTCTAGCCAAGAGACCCAGTACTTC
CASSLASSQETQYF
>TRBV7-2|NA|TRBD2|TRBJ2-2
TGTGCCAGCAGCGCTCGGGGCGGGAGGGCCGTCGGGGAGCTGTTTTTT
CASSARGGRAVGELFF
>TRBV28|few|TRBD1|TRBJ2-4
TGTGCCAGCAGTGGCAGGGGGCTCGGCATTCAGTACTTC
CASSGRGLGIQYF
>TRBV5-1|NA|NA|TRBJ1-4
TGCGCCAGCAGCTTACCCCAGGGTGGGAATGAAAAACTGTTTTTT
CASSLPQGGNEKLFF
>TRBV7-9|NA|NA|TRBJ1-1
TGTGCCAGCAGCATAGGGCCCGGGACTGAAGCTTTCTTT
CASSIGPGTEAFF
>TRBV4-3|NA|TRBD2|TRBJ2-1
TGCGCCAGCAGCCAAGATCCGGCGGGAGGGCCCTCCTACAATGAGCAGTTCTTC
CASSQDPAGGPSYNEQFF
>TRBV4-1|NA|NA|TRBJ2-2
TGCGCCAGCAGCCAAGATAGGAGGGGAGGGGGCACCGGGGAGCTGTTTTTT
CASSQDRRGGGTGELFF
>TRBV3-1/TRBV3-2|NA|TRBD1|TRBJ1-5
TGTGCCAGCAGCCACCGCGGACAGGTCGGTCAGCCCCAGCATTTT
CASSHRGQVGQPQHF
>TRBV10-3|NA|NA|TRBJ2-3
TGTGCCATCAGTGGGTCCCTAGCGTATACGCAGTATTTT
CAISGSLAYTQYF
>TRBV5-1|NA|NA|TRBJ2-3
TGCGCCAGTTTGACCGGGGATCGCACAGATACGCAGTATTTT
CASLTGDRTDTQYF
>TRBV30|NA|NA|TRBJ1-1
TGTGCCTGGAGAAGGTGGGGGGCTGAAGCTTTCTTT
CAWRRWGAEAFF
>TRBV4-2|NA|NA|TRBJ1-5
TGTGCCAGCAGCCAAGGTCGGGATCAGCCCCAGCATTTT
CASSQGRDQPQHF
>TRBV2|NA|NA|TRBJ1-5
TGTGCCAGCGCCACAGAGATTAGCAATCAGCCCCAGCATTTT
CASATEISNQPQHF
>TRBV7-2|NA|NA|TRBJ1-2
TGTGCCAGCAGCTTAAGGAGGGATGGATCTATCTATGGCTACACCTTC
CASSLRRDGSIYGYTF
>TRBV4-3|NA|TRBD1|TRBJ2-5
TGCGCCAGCAGCCAAGATGGGACAGGGGTGAGGGCCCAGTACTTC
CASSQDGTGVRAQYF
>TRBV5-4|NA|NA|TRBJ2-3
TGTGCCAGCAGCTCGACTGCAGGGCGGACAGATACGCAGTATTTT
CASSSTAGRTDTQYF
>TRBV6-5|NA|NA|TRBJ1-3
TGTGCCAGCAGTTACTCGAACAGCGGAAACACCATATATTTT
CASSYSNSGNTIYF